This T cell receptor beta chain was sequenced in a study of breast tumors, draining lymph nodes, adjacent tissues. Axillary draining lymph nodes of breast cancer patients supplied the node samples. Ten or more counts support this clonotype. Its target is unknown. Findings and caveats of the study: Tumor and nontumor repertoires were significantly more similar in luminal-like than in basal-like breast cancer. That most tumor T cells come from lymph nodes remained unproven.

TCRdb reprocessed the multiplex PCR reads with MiXCR, giving one entry per CDR3 protein. The table includes some 170,000 distinct CDR3 sequences, around 35% detected once. Material for sequencing was axillary lymph node tissue. This receptor was obtained from a female donor with breast cancer. Some clones in this sample may be carry-over from other donors' samples.

CDR3 sequence reads: CASSRKGMDTQYF. The CDR3 DNA reads TGTGCCAGCAGTCGGAAGGGAATGGATACGCAGTATTTT. The chain links TRBV6-1 to TRBJ2-3; no firm D call. The CDR3 totals 13 residues. The germline CDR1 and CDR2 sequences are MNHNS and SASEGT. Trimming removed 5 bases from V and 6 bases from J, with 12 bases in between.